Shown below are 4 T cell receptor beta chains from a single sample sequenced in a study of graft-versus-host responses after intestinal transplantation. Some clones are missing from TCRdb's copy, which holds only in-frame ones; the method was immunoSEQ multiplex PCR. This table has just over 20,000 clones, roughly nine tenths appearing once. Source: PBMCs, taken roughly 64 days after intestinal transplantation. The receptors derive from a human patient who received an intestinal transplant, so some T cells may come from the graft donor.

The rearrangement links TRBV30 to TRBJ1-3; TRBD1 is a possible D gene (5 bases). The CDR3 covers 15 residues. V lost 0 bases and J lost 1, with 10 bases in between. Germline V CDR1 and CDR2: GTSNPN, SVGIG (reference sequence). CDR3 sequence (DNA): TGTGCCTGGAGTGTAAACGGGGGATCTGGAAACACCATATATTTT. This sequence encodes CAWSVNGGSGNTIYF. The full variable domain, its missing parts supplied by reference TRBV30 and TRBJ1-3, is SQTIHQWPATLVQPVGSPLSLECTVEGTSNPNLYWYRQAAGRGLQLLFYSVGIGQISSEVPQNLSASRPQDRQFILSSKKLLLSDSGFYLCAWSVNGGSGNTIYFGEGSWLTVV.

This clone was recorded once. This rearrangement joins TRBV9 to TRBJ2-7; D is possibly TRBD1 or TRBD2 (5 bases each). CDR1 and CDR2 from the germline V gene are SGDLS and YYNGEE. This CDR3 region has 15 residues. With 3 bases removed from V and 0 bases from J, the gap between germline ends came to 13 bases. The DNA of the CDR3 is TGTGCCAGCAGCGGCCGGGACGGATCCTCCTACGAGCAGTACTTC. The encoded protein is CASSGRDGSSYEQYF. The whole variable domain, remainder taken from reference TRBV9 and TRBJ2-7, is DSGVTQTPKHLITATGQRVTLRCSPRSGDLSVYWYQQSLDQGLQFLIQYYNGEERAKGNILERFSAQQFPDLHSELNLSSLELGDSALYFCASSGRDGSSYEQYFGPGTRLTVT.

DNA of the CDR3: TGTGCCAGCAGCTCCTCTGGGACTAGCGGTCTAAGCTCCTACAATGAGCAGTTCTTC. The encoded protein is CASSSSGTSGLSSYNEQFF. This chain uses TRBV7-9 with TRBJ2-1; 11 bases are shared with TRBD2. The CDR3 runs 19 residues. CDR1 and CDR2 from the germline V gene are SEHNR and FQNEAQ (reference sequence). The J segment lost 0 bases and the V segment lost 4 bases, leaving 11 bases of the junction unmatched.

The CDR3 here is CASSMGDRGLSGYGYTF. The CDR3 region has the DNA TGTGCCAGTAGTATGGGGGACAGGGGGCTTAGCGGCTATGGCTACACCTTC. The rearrangement joins TRBV19 to TRBJ1-2, with TRBD1 matching 12 bases. Germline CDR1 LNHDA, CDR2 SQIVND (reference sequence). CDR3 size: 17 residues. V shed 3 bases and J 4 bases; nucleotides not matched to a gene: 9.